The clone carrying this T cell receptor beta chain turned up a few times. Antigen: not known. The data were taken from a study of OX40 agonist ivuxolimab in advanced cancers. Study-level information: One hepatocellular carcinoma and a couple of cutaneous melanoma patients partially responded.

V shed 2 bases, J shed 0 bases, and the junction held 3 bases outside the gene matches. The germline V gene encodes CDR1 MNHNY and CDR2 SVGAGI (reference sequence). The CDR3 is 15 residues long. Produced via immunoSEQ multiplex PCR; TCRdb's table is partial and in-frame only. The sample yields roughly 69,000 clones, less than 95% seen once. The study, taken as a whole, reports: Also present in some nonresponders was a low level of normalized T-cell clonal expansion. More expanded clones were seen, on average, in CD8+ T cells than in CD4+. The specificity for antigen of the expanded peripheral T cells was not determined.

The input for sequencing was CD4+ or CD8+ T cells sorted from blood, taken in a trial of the OX40 agonist ivuxolimab. The rearrangement uses TRBV6-6 and TRBJ1-1, with 7 bases lining up with TRBD1. This TCR was recovered from an adult with an advanced solid tumor such as melanoma, head and neck, liver or kidney cancer. The CDR3 is CASSYTGQVNTEAFF. CDR3 nucleotide sequence: TGTGCCAGCAGTTACACCGGACAGGTGAACACTGAAGCTTTCTTT.